This paragraph reports one TCR beta chain. The same CDR3 can be traced to other DNA sequences in this sample. Assay: immunoSEQ multiplex PCR; the TCRdb copy retains only in-frame clones and omits some. In the table there are roughly 48,000 clones, roughly 92% of which are singletons. This sample is drawn from a study of T cell changes during pregnancy in multiple sclerosis. Germline lookup yields CDR1 SGHAT and CDR2 FQNNGV. The CDR3 is made up of 15 amino acids. Losses at the gene ends were 5 bases for V and 1 base for J; bases not matched to a gene: 3. This receptor was taken from a female donor with multiple sclerosis, enrolled in a pregnancy study. V is TRBV11-2 and J is TRBJ2-2; 8 bases map to TRBD1. Sequencing used CD4+ T cells from peripheral blood mononuclear cells, obtained in the third trimester of pregnancy. In DNA form, the CDR3 reads TGTGCCAGCAGCCTTGGGACAGGGAACACCGGGGAGCTGTTTTTT. This codes for CASSLGTGNTGELFF.